This TCR beta chain is drawn from a study of T-cell reconstitution after alpha-beta-depleted transplantation in children. Using unique molecular identifiers, the investigators prepared the TCRbeta library. TCRdb re-called the PCR reads through MiXCR, storing one row per CDR3 protein. The sample contains some 550,000 distinct CDR3 sequences, about a sixth of which appear only once. The length of the CDR3 is 14 residues. CDR1 is MNHNS and CDR2 is SASEGT in the germline V gene. V lost 1 base, J lost 9 bases, and 13 bases lay in between. This TCR came from a human donor who donated a stem cell graft to a child with acute lymphoblastic leukemia. The sequences come from PBMCs from the stem cell graft donor, collected from the stem cell graft. V is TRBV6-1 and J is TRBJ2-1; tentative D call: TRBD2 (6 bases). The CDR3 DNA sequence: TGTGCCAGCAGTGAAGGGACGGGAGCGGGTGAGCAGTTCTTC. Protein: CASSEGTGAGEQFF.